One sample yielded the 20 T cell receptor beta chains listed below, sequenced in a study of shared clonotypes between healthy human individuals. Data came from immunoSEQ multiplex PCR; TCRdb stores just in-frame clones and leaves some out. The sample comprises roughly 1,500,000 clones, approximately 98% of which are singletons, and about 0.45% rests with the top ten. The sample consisted of naive CD4+ T cells sorted from blood. Subset meaning: CD45RA+ positively selected. These receptors came from a man aged 30-40 years in good health.

The V call is TRBV7-3, the J call TRBJ2-3; 9 nucleotides agree with TRBD2. V gave up 0 bases and J gave up 5 bases; unmatched junction bases: 12. This CDR3 region has 18 residues. Germline CDR1 and CDR2: SGHTA and FQGTGA. The CDR3 region has the DNA TGTGCCAGCAGCTTAACGCGGATAGCGGGAGTCTTCGGAGATACGCAGTATTTT. Translation: CASSLTRIAGVFGDTQYF. Full variable domain (outside the CDR3, taken from reference TRBV7-3 and TRBJ2-3): GAGVSQTPSNKVTEKGKYVELRCDPISGHTALYWYRQSLGQGPEFLIYFQGTGAADDSGLPNDRFFAVRPEGSVSTLKIQRTERGDSAVYLCASSLTRIAGVFGDTQYFGPGTRLTVL.

The gene calls are TRBV6-1 and TRBJ2-5; the match to TRBD2 covers 12 bases. Trimming took 6 bases from V and 5 from J; bases not matched to a gene: 7. CDR3 length: 15 amino acids. Germline V gene lookup returns CDR1 MNHNS and CDR2 SASEGT. Here the CDR3 reads CASRTSGRVLETQYF. CDR3 bases: TGTGCCAGCAGGACTAGCGGGAGAGTCTTGGAGACCCAGTACTTC.

V usage is TRBV30 and J usage is TRBJ1-2, with D unclear. V lost 8 bases to trimming and J lost 4 bases, with 14 bases between them. From germline, CDR1 is GTSNPN and CDR2 SVGIG (reference sequence). The CDR3 covers 12 residues. The CDR3 coding sequence is TGTGCCGGACGGACCGTCAGCTATGGCTACACCTTC. Translated, it gives CAGRTVSYGYTF.

This chain connects TRBV19 to TRBJ1-3; no reliable D call. This CDR3 is built from 15 residues. The germline gives CDR1 LNHDA, CDR2 SQIVND (reference sequence). The V gene lost 5 bases and the J gene lost 0 bases, with 11 bases spanning the gap. CDR3 sequence: CASSFLPNSGNTIYF. CDR3 nucleotide sequence: TGTGCCAGTAGTTTTCTTCCGAACTCTGGAAACACCATATATTTT.

The CDR3 DNA sequence: TGTGAATCCAGTGGGGCAGGGGGCCCCAATCAGCCCCAGCATTTT. Translating it yields CESSGAGGPNQPQHF. The chain joins TRBV28 to TRBJ1-5, with 8 bases fitting TRBD1. This CDR3 contains 15 residues. CDR1 is MDHEN, CDR2 SYDVKM, per germline.

The rearrangement uses TRBV7-9 and TRBJ2-1; D may be TRBD1 (6 bases). Germline CDR1 SEHNR, CDR2 FQNEAQ (reference sequence). This CDR3 region has 17 residues. Trimming stripped 0 bases from V and 9 bases from J, with 21 bases between. The CDR3 is CASSLARIGREGGEQFF. As DNA, the CDR3 is TGTGCCAGCAGCTTAGCGAGGATAGGTCGGGAAGGGGGTGAGCAGTTCTTC.

The table lists this clone with a count of one. This chain uses TRBV5-1 with TRBJ2-1; TRBD1 aligns across 7 bases. This CDR3 is 15 amino acids long. Germline loops: CDR1 SGHRS, CDR2 YFSETQ. V gave up 1 base and J gave up 2 bases; unmatched junction bases: 3. This chain's CDR3 is CASSLLQGPYNEQFF. CDR3 DNA sequence: TGCGCCAGCAGCTTGTTACAGGGGCCCTACAATGAGCAGTTCTTC.

The chain has TRBV5-1 and TRBJ2-7; TRBD2 is a possible D gene (6 bases). Germline lookup yields CDR1 SGHRS and CDR2 YFSETQ. This CDR3 is 14 amino acids long. Trimming took 0 bases from V and 6 from J, leaving 13 bases between them. The CDR3 sequence is CASSLVAGNTEQYF. The CDR3 DNA sequence: TGCGCCAGCAGCTTGGTGGCGGGAAATACCGAGCAGTACTTC.

The chain links TRBV7-6 to TRBJ2-1; D may be TRBD1 (6 bases). The CDR3 covers 13 residues. Germline values: CDR1 SGHVS, CDR2 FNYEAQ. Trimming cost V 8 bases and J 4 bases, with 12 bases left between them. DNA of the CDR3: TGTGCCAGCCCCGCAAGGGGGTACAATGAGCAGTTCTTC. Its protein is CASPARGYNEQFF.

The chain is built from TRBV10-3 and TRBJ1-2; no clear D gene. The germline V and J ends were trimmed by 4 bases and 4 bases, with 13 bases remaining between them. The CDR3 consists of 14 residues. The V gene's germline CDR1 is ENHRY and CDR2 SYGVKD. The CDR3 region has the DNA TGTGCCATCAGTGGGGCAGATATACCCTATGGCTACACCTTC. Encoded protein: CAISGADIPYGYTF.

V and J are TRBV12-2 and TRBJ2-2; TRBD2 is taken as the D call from the table, unchecked against the DNA. TRBV12-2 is flagged as a pseudogene. The CDR3 totals 12 residues. CDR3 residues: CASRLPGGELFF. CDR3 DNA sequence: TGTGCAAGTCGCTTGCCCGGCGGGGAGCTGTTTTTT.

The table lists this clone with a count of one. This sequence joins TRBV19 and TRBJ2-7; maybe TRBD2 (6 bases). The CDR3 spans 13 residues. V gave up 4 bases and J gave up 9 bases, with 16 bases separating them. Germline CDR1 and CDR2: LNHDA and SQIVND (reference sequence). The CDR3 loop reads CASSTRDSRSQYF. For the CDR3, the DNA is TGTGCCAGTAGTACCCGGGACTCCAGGTCGCAGTACTTC.

The gene calls are TRBV5-8 and TRBJ2-1; unclear D gene. This CDR3 has 14 residues. Germline V lookup: CDR1 SGHTS, CDR2 YDEGEE. V dropped 0 bases and J dropped 0 bases, with 4 bases sitting between them. The CDR3 nucleotides are TGTGCCAGCAGCTTGGACGGCTCCTACAATGAGCAGTTCTTC. Its protein product is CASSLDGSYNEQFF.

Here the CDR3 reads CASSLDIQETQYF. CDR3 nucleotide sequence: TGTGCCAGCAGCTTAGACATACAAGAGACCCAGTACTTC. The chain combines TRBV7-2 with TRBJ2-5; D not certain. In germline, CDR1 is SGHTA, CDR2 FQGNSA. This CDR3 is 13 amino acids long. The germline V and J ends were trimmed by 1 base and 2 bases, with 5 bases remaining between them.

The chain's CDR3 is CASSAGGAGETQYF. The CDR3 bases are TGCGCCAGCAGTGCGGGGGGCGCGGGGGAGACCCAGTACTTC. The V call is TRBV10-1, the J call TRBJ2-5; tentatively, D is TRBD2 (7 bases). V was cut by 4 bases and J by 5 bases, with 14 bases left in between. Germline V gene data show CDR1 as WNHNN and CDR2 as SYGVQD (reference sequence). This CDR3 spans 14 amino acids.

CDR3 protein: CASSFRYVEQYF. The DNA for the CDR3 is TGTGCCAGCAGTTTCCGATACGTCGAGCAGTACTTC. This sequence joins TRBV28 and TRBJ2-7, with D unclear. The CDR3 has 12 amino acids. CDR1 is MDHEN, CDR2 SYDVKM, per germline. V gave up 3 bases and J gave up 6 bases, with 9 bases separating them. Combining the CDR3 with reference TRBV28 and TRBJ2-7 gives the whole variable domain DVKVTQSSRYLVKRTGEKVFLECVQDMDHENMFWYRQDPGLGLRLIYFSYDVKMKEKGDIPEGYSVSREKKERFSLILESASTNQTSMYLCASSFRYVEQYFGPGTRLTVT.

This chain joins TRBV5-5 and TRBJ2-5; either TRBD1 or TRBD2 may fit D (5 bases each). CDR3 length: 13 residues. Germline V gene sequence: CDR1 SGHKS, CDR2 YYEKEE (reference sequence). The V gene lost 2 bases and the J gene lost 5 bases, with 10 bases spanning the gap. CDR3 sequence (DNA): TGTGCCAGCAGCTTTGGCAGGGAGGAGACCCAGTACTTC. Translating gives CASSFGREETQYF.

The chain has TRBV27 and TRBJ2-7; no firm D call. The CDR3 totals 13 residues. Trimming left V 4 bases short and J 2 bases short, with 9 bases between. CDR1 and CDR2 from the germline V gene are MNHEY and SMNVEV (reference sequence). CDR3 DNA: TGTGCCAGCAGTTCGGCGGTAGCCTACGAGCAGTACTTC. It specifies CASSSAVAYEQYF.

The genes are TRBV7-2 and TRBJ2-3, with 10 bases aligning to TRBD1. Trimming at V came to 6 bases and at J to 1 base, leaving 1 base not matched to a gene. Germline V gives CDR1 SGHTA, CDR2 FQGNSA. This CDR3 is 14 amino acids long. The CDR3 reads CASRGTGGTDTQYF. DNA for the CDR3: TGTGCCAGCAGGGGGACAGGGGGCACAGATACGCAGTATTTT.

A remark on this clone: Other DNA sequences within the sample encode an identical CDR3. V gene TRBV5-1 combines with J gene TRBJ2-3; 7 bases match TRBD1. Trimming took 0 bases from V and 6 from J; bases not matched to a gene: 4. CDR1 and CDR2 from the germline V gene are SGHRS and YFSETQ. The CDR3 loop spans 14 amino acids. DNA for the CDR3: TGCGCCAGCAGCTTGGGACAGGGTGGGGATACGCAGTATTTT. Translated: CASSLGQGGDTQYF.